The 14 T cell receptor beta chains below were found in one sample sequenced in a study of blood T cell repertoires in COVID-19. Sequenced by immunoSEQ multiplex PCR; TCRdb stores in-frame clones only, minus some. The sample lists about 170,000 clones, roughly 84% seen once, with roughly 2.6% in the top ten. Specimen: peripheral blood. The receptors here all came from a human donor with acute or convalescent COVID-19. The donor label of this sample is uncertain.

The chain joins TRBV11-3 to TRBJ2-7, with D perhaps matching TRBD1 (6 bases). Germline CDR1 is SGHNT and CDR2 is YENEEA. The germline V and J ends were trimmed by 3 bases and 5 bases, with 8 bases remaining between them. The CDR3 consists of 12 residues. CDR3 in DNA: TGTGCCAGCAGCTTCAGGGGCGACGAGCAGTACTTC. Translated: CASSFRGDEQYF.

The rearrangement links TRBV3-1 (or the pseudogene TRBV3-2) to TRBJ1-1; no firm D call. Germline CDR1 is LGHDT and CDR2 is YNNKEL (reference sequence). This CDR3 has 16 amino acids. V was pared by 1 base and J by 7 bases, with 19 bases between. The CDR3 region is CASSQGGTRGSVEAFF. In DNA form, the CDR3 reads TGTGCCAGCAGCCAAGGGGGTACGCGAGGGTCCGTTGAAGCTTTCTTT.

The V call is TRBV7-3, the J call TRBJ2-1, with 14 bases matching TRBD2. Germline V gene sequence: CDR1 SGHTA, CDR2 FQGTGA. The CDR3 runs to 18 residues. V lost 4 bases to trimming and J lost 4 bases; unmatched junction nucleotides: 9. CDR3 loop: CASSSRGTSGGSYNEQFF. Here the CDR3 DNA reads TGTGCCAGCAGCTCCCGTGGGACTAGCGGGGGCTCGTACAATGAGCAGTTCTTC.

The chain has TRBV27 and TRBJ1-2, with D unclear. The CDR3 has 14 amino acids. The germline V and J ends were trimmed by 4 bases and 2 bases, with 11 bases remaining between them. The germline gives CDR1 MNHEY, CDR2 SMNVEV (reference sequence). The CDR3 bases are TGTGCCAGCAGTTCCTTACGGGGAAACTATGGCTACACCTTC. As protein: CASSSLRGNYGYTF.

The CDR3 loop is CASSLGVGQPQHF. The CDR3, as DNA: TGTGCCAGCAGCCTAGGGGTTGGTCAGCCCCAGCATTTT. The gene calls are TRBV3-1 (or the pseudogene TRBV3-2) and TRBJ1-5, with D maybe TRBD1 (5 bases). Germline values: CDR1 LGHDT, CDR2 YNNKEL (reference sequence). V lost 4 bases, J lost 6 bases, and 10 bases lay in between. This CDR3 has 13 residues.

This chain joins TRBV11-2 and TRBJ2-5, with TRBD2 matching 10 bases. V gave up 0 bases and J gave up 5 bases; unmatched junction bases: 6. Germline lookup yields CDR1 SGHAT and CDR2 FQNNGV. This CDR3 region has 16 residues. The CDR3 DNA follows: TGTGCCAGCAGCTTAGATACCCTAGCGGGAGTTGAGACCCAGTACTTC. Translation: CASSLDTLAGVETQYF.

This clone came up once. Other nucleotide sequences from this sample produce the same CDR3. The chain couples TRBV19 to TRBJ2-3; 10 bases agree with TRBD1. This CDR3 is built from 14 residues. CDR1 is LNHDA, CDR2 SQIVND, per germline (reference sequence). The ends lost 4 bases at V and 4 bases at J; junction bases unmatched: 2. The CDR3 spells CASSTTGGADTQYF. The CDR3 DNA is TGTGCCAGTAGTACGACAGGGGGCGCAGATACGCAGTATTTT. The variable domain in full, with the rest retrieved from reference TRBV19 and TRBJ2-3, is DGGITQSPKYLFRKEGQNVTLSCEQNLNHDAMYWYRQDPGQGLRLIYYSQIVNDFQKGDIAEGYSVSREKKESFPLTVTSAQKNPTAFYLCASSTTGGADTQYFGPGTRLTVL.

This chain uses TRBV3-1 (or the pseudogene TRBV3-2) with TRBJ2-7, with 9 bases matching TRBD1. J was trimmed by 6 bases and V by 0 bases; bases with no gene match: 6. In germline, CDR1 is LGHDT, CDR2 YNNKEL (reference sequence). CDR3 length equals 15 residues. CDR3 nucleotides: TGTGCCAGCAGCCAAGAAAACAGGGGGCGCGGCGAGCAGTACTTC. This codes for CASSQENRGRGEQYF.

V is TRBV11-1 and J is TRBJ2-3; TRBD2 matches 11 bases. Per germline, CDR1 SGHAT and CDR2 FQDESV (reference sequence). The CDR3 has 15 residues. V gave up 4 bases and J gave up 4 bases; unmatched junction bases: 4. CDR3 bases: TGTGCCAGCAGCTCCAGACTAGCGGGATCAGATACGCAGTATTTT. Amino acid sequence: CASSSRLAGSDTQYF.

The V gene is TRBV2, the J gene TRBJ2-3; 8 bases are a match to TRBD1. CDR1 SNHLY and CDR2 FYNNEI come from the germline V gene. This CDR3 contains 15 residues. Germline trimming cut 8 bases from V and 0 bases from J; bases unmatched to any gene: 7. The CDR3 here is CASSKDRGSTDTQYF. The CDR3 DNA reads TGTGCCAGCTCTAAAGACAGGGGTAGCACAGATACGCAGTATTTT. The whole variable domain, remainder taken from reference TRBV2 and TRBJ2-3, is EPEVTQTPSHQVTQMGQEVILRCVPISNHLYFYWYRQILGQKVEFLVSFYNNEISEKSEIFDDQFSVERPDGSNFTLKIRSTKLEDSAMYFCASSKDRGSTDTQYFGPGTRLTVL.

V gene TRBV19 combines with J gene TRBJ2-2; unclear D gene. The germline V gene encodes CDR1 LNHDA and CDR2 SQIVND (reference sequence). Trimming took 3 bases from V and 2 from J, leaving 7 bases between them. The CDR3 sequence is 14 residues long. The CDR3 loop is CASSIKTNTGELFF. For the CDR3, the DNA is TGTGCCAGTAGTATTAAGACAAACACCGGGGAGCTGTTTTTT.

CDR3: CASSLEQGEVYGYTF. In DNA, the CDR3 is TGCGCCAGCAGCTTGGAACAGGGGGAGGTCTATGGCTACACCTTC. V is TRBV5-1 and J is TRBJ1-2, with 8 bases lining up with TRBD1. Germline CDR1 and CDR2: SGHRS and YFSETQ. The junction had 5 bases not matched to a gene; V was cut back by 0 bases and J by 4 bases. The CDR3 contains 15 residues.

The chain employs TRBV3-1 (or the pseudogene TRBV3-2) and TRBJ2-7; D unresolved. CDR1 LGHDT and CDR2 YNNKEL come from the germline V gene (reference sequence). V was cut by 1 base and J by 5 bases, with 3 bases left in between. The length of the CDR3 is 11 residues. The CDR3 nucleotides are TGTGCCAGCAGCCAAGTCGACGAGCAGTACTTC. Residues: CASSQVDEQYF.

The J gene is TRBJ2-3, the V gene TRBV27, with a possible D match to TRBD1 (5 bases). V was clipped by 7 bases and J by 7 bases, with 15 bases between them. The CDR3 totals 13 residues. Germline V CDR1 and CDR2: MNHEY, SMNVEV (reference sequence). The CDR3 bases are TGTGCCAGCATCGACAGTTTTGCAAATACGCAGTATTTT. This encodes CASIDSFANTQYF.